The T cell receptor (beta chain) under discussion was sequenced for a study of blood T cell repertoires in COVID-19 (dated by TCRdb to the early 2020s). General notes on the study: The collaborator samples originated in the United States, Italy and Spain and spanned the acute and convalescent phases of COVID-19. Deeply sampled blood TCRbeta repertoires from subjects exposed to, actively infected with, or recovered from COVID-19 were included in the dataset. A de-identified subject ID, COVID-19 status, age in years and sex were almost always included in the sample metadata. HLA class I and class II types, where available, came from metadata supplied by the sample provider rather than from assay-based typing. The samples were drawn from two sources: the first 160 participants of the ongoing ImmuneRACE study, and about 1,300 subjects contributed by 6 global collaborators. The material from the prospective study consisted of cDNA or gDNA derived from T cells, B-cell-depleted T cells, or PBMCs. The repertoires were released in a freely available public database meant as a resource for research on the immune response to SARS-CoV-2. The research as a whole found: How much clinical and demographic metadata was included differed by source and by participant, and the metadata was provided uncurated.

Participants in the prospective study were enrolled through a virtual design, were aged about 18 to 100 years, and lived in some 24 United States geographic areas. To assign participants to cohorts, the prospective study relied on clinical history that participants themselves reported in a screening survey and a study questionnaire. Exposed participants had been in contact with someone with a PCR-confirmed or clinician-diagnosed COVID-19 case within 2 weeks of study entry. Each participant in the prospective study had whole blood, serum and a nasopharyngeal or oropharyngeal swab collected by mobile phlebotomists. Prospective study participants could optionally give additional blood draws and questionnaires over an approximately two-month period. Before DNA extraction, prospective study blood samples were shipped either frozen or at room temperature. TCRbeta CDR3 regions were amplified from genomic DNA by means of the immunoSEQ Assay, a bias-controlled multiplex PCR. In the original analysis: Within the assay, amplification of reference gene primers was used to estimate how many nucleated cells each sample contained. Sequence reads were collapsed and filtered to measure the absolute abundance of every unique TCRbeta CDR3 rearrangement. For each sample, productive Simpson clonality was calculated as the square root of Simpson's diversity index across productive rearrangements. TCRdb re-hosts the immuneACCESS table, in-frame sequences only. Its copies lack some clones; in the studies checked, an unresolved V gene accounts for under half of them, and the cause for the rest is not known. V, J and clone size were drawn from that table, and D and trimming were deduced from the DNA. This sample has some 200,000 clones in its table, and under 90% of those were observed once. The top ten clonotypes cover approximately 5% of the sample.

To note about this clone: Which antigen it targets is not known. No base quality values were provided; no much bigger clone lies one nucleotide off.

The TCR sequence derives from a woman aged 45-59 years who had been exposed to COVID-19. Specimen: PBMCs or T cells enriched from blood (not recorded which).

CDR3 reads: CASRPRATNEKLFF. The DNA sequence reads TGTGCCAGCCGGCCCAGGGCAACTAATGAAAAACTGTTTTTT. The sequence links TRBV27 to TRBJ1-4; D gene: possibly TRBD1, on 5 matching bases. Reading from cysteine to phenylalanine, the CDR3 counts 14 amino acids. The only DNA kept is the CDR3, 42 bases in frame from the first base. Deletion took 8 bases off V and 0 bases off J, with a span of 10 bases between the germline ends. CDR1 MNHEY and CDR2 SMNVEV are derived from the germline V gene (reference sequence).